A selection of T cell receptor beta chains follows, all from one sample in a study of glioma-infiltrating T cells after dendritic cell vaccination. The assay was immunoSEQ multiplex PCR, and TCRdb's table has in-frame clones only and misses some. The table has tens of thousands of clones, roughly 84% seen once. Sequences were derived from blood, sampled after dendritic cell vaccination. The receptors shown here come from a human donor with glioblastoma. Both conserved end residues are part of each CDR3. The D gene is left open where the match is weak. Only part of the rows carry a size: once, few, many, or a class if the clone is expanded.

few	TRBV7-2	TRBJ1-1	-	TGTGCCAGCAGCTTAGACCCGGGGTCCCTAAACACTGAAGCTTTCTTT	CASSLDPGSLNTEAFF
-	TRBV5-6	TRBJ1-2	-	TGTGCCAGCAGCTTTAGAACAGGCCCTATTAACTATGGCTACACCTTC	CASSFRTGPINYGYTF
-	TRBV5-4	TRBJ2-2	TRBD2	TGTGCCAGCAGCCGGACTAGCGGGAAGGCCGGGGAGCTGTTTTTT	CASSRTSGKAGELFF
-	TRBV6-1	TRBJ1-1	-	TGTGCCAGCAGGTTGGGCAGGGAGGAGGGAGCTTTCTTT	CASRLGREEGAFF
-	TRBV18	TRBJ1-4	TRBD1	TGTGCCAGCTCACCGCGGACAGGCCTTAATGAAAAACTGTTTTTT	CASSPRTGLNEKLFF
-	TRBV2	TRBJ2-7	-	TGTGCCAGCAGGACGGACAGTGGAGACGAGCAGTACTTC	CASRTDSGDEQYF
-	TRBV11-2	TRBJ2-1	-	TGTGCCAGCAGCTTAGGGGGGGTTCAGGTGAGCTCCTACAATGAGCAGTTCTTC	CASSLGGVQVSSYNEQFF
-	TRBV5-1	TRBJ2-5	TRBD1	TGCGCCAGCAGCGGGGGACAGCGAGAGACCCAGTACTTC	CASSGGQRETQYF
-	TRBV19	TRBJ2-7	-	TGTGCCAGTAGTGAGATACTGGAGTACGAGCAGTACTTC	CASSEILEYEQYF
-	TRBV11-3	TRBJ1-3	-	TGTGCCAGCAGCTTGGTCGGTGCGAAGACCATATATTTT	CASSLVGAKTIYF
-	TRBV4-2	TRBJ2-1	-	TGTGCCAGCAGCCAAGCACACGGACTAATGAGCTCCTACAATGAGCAGTTCTTC	CASSQAHGLMSSYNEQFF
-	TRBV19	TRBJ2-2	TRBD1	TGTGCCAGTAGTGGGGGGACAGGGGCCAGCGGGGAGCTGTTTTTT	CASSGGTGASGELFF
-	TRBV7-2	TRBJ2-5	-	TGTGCCAGCACCAGATGGGGGGGGGCACAAGAGACCCAGTACTTC	CASTRWGGAQETQYF
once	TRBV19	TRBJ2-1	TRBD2	TGTGCCAGTAATGCCGGGACTAGCTACAATGAGCAGTTCTTC	CASNAGTSYNEQFF
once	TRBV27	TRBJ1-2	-	TGTGCCAGCAGTTTAGTTGGTCCAACGGGGGGCTACACCTTC	CASSLVGPTGGYTF
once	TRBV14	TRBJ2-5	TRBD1	TGTGCCAGCAGCCTTTCCTGGGACAGGGGATGGAGAGAGACCCAGTACTTC	CASSLSWDRGWRETQYF
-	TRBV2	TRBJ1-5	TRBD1	TGTGCCAGCAGTGAAGGGGGGACAGGGGGGGATTTT	CASSEGGTGGDF
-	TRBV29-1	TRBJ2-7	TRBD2	TGCAGCGTTACGGGACTAGCGGGTTCCATTTACGAGCAGTACTTC	CSVTGLAGSIYEQYF
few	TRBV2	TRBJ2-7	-	TGTGCCAGCAGTGGTCCGTTCTCCTACGAGCAGTACTTC	CASSGPFSYEQYF
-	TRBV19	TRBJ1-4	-	TGTGCCAGTAGTATGGTCTGGAGTAAGCCCGAGGATGAAAAACTGTTTTTT	CASSMVWSKPEDEKLFF
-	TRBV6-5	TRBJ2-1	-	TGTGCCAGCAGTTTCTGGCAGGGAAAGTTCAATGAGCAGTTCTTC	CASSFWQGKFNEQFF
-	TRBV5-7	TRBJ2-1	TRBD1	TGTGCCAGCAGCCCCCCGACAGGGGGCGCGTCCAATGAGCAGTTCTTC	CASSPPTGGASNEQFF
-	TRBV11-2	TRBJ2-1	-	TGTGCCAGCAGCTTAGAAGACAGTAACAATGAGCAGTTCTTC	CASSLEDSNNEQFF
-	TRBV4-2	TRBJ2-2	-	TGTGCCAGGGACTCCAACACCGGGGAGCTGTTTTTT	CARDSNTGELFF
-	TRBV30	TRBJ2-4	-	TGTGCCTGGACAGGGCTAGCGCCAGGCATTCAGTACTTC	CAWTGLAPGIQYF
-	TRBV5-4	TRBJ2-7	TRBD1	TGTGCCACCCGGACAGGGTTAGGTGTGGAGTACGGCGAGCAGTACTTC	CATRTGLGVEYGEQYF
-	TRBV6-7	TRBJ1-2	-	TGTGCCAGCAGTCCCCCCGGGGTGGGATGGGATGGCTACACCTTC	CASSPPGVGWDGYTF
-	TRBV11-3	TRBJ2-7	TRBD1	TGTGCCAGCAGCCTCGTGGCGGGACAGGGTTTCTACGAGCAGTACTTC	CASSLVAGQGFYEQYF
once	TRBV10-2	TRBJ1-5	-	TGCGCCAGCAGTGAGCCTCGGATCGGGCAGCCCCAGCATTTT	CASSEPRIGQPQHF
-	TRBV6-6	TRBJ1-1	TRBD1	TGTGCCAGCAGCTCGACAGGGTGGACCGAAGCTTTCTTT	CASSSTGWTEAFF
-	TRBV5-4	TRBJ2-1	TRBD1	TGTGCCAGCAGGGCGGGAACAGGGGGTTATAATGAGCAGTTCTTC	CASRAGTGGYNEQFF
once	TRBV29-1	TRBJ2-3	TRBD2	TGCAGCGTTGCGGGACTAGCGGGAGGGATAAGCACAGATACGCAGTATTTT	CSVAGLAGGISTDTQYF
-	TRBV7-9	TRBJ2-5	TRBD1	TGTGCCAGCATCCTGACAGGGGGGGAGACCCAGTACTTC	CASILTGGETQYF
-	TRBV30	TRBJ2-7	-	TGTGCCTGGAGTCCGGGACAACCTTCCTACGAGCAGTACTTC	CAWSPGQPSYEQYF
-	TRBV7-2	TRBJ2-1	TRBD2	TGTGCCAGCAGCTTAGGGACTAGCGCTAACTACAATGAGCAGTTCTTC	CASSLGTSANYNEQFF
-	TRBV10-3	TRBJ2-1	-	TGTGCCATCACCGGGACTTTTTCTGGTGAGCAGTTCTTC	CAITGTFSGEQFF
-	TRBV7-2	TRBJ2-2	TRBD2	TGTGCCAGCAGCTTGGCGGGGGGGCTTGGTACCGGGGAGCTGTTTTTT	CASSLAGGLGTGELFF
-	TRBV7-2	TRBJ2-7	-	TGTGCCAGCAGCCCTCTAGCTCTGAGCTCCTACGAGCAGTACTTC	CASSPLALSSYEQYF
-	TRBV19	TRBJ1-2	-	TGTGCCAGTAGTAAAGAAGACAGCTATGGCTACACCTTC	CASSKEDSYGYTF
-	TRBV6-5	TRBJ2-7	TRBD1	TGTGCCAGCACCGGGACAGCCTACGAGCAGTACTTC	CASTGTAYEQYF
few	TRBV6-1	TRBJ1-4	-	TGTGCCAGCACCCAACTACAGGGCATTAATGAAAAACTGTTTTTT	CASTQLQGINEKLFF
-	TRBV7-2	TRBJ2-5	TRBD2	TGTGCCAGCAGCCGAGCGGGGGGAAAAGAGACCCAGTACTTC	CASSRAGGKETQYF
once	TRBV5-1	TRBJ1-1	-	TGCGCCAGCAGCTTGGAGGTGGCGGCAGCCCCCAGGGTGGACACTGAAGCTTTCTTT	CASSLEVAAAPRVDTEAFF
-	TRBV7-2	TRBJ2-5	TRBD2	TGTGCCAGCAGCTTAGTTTACGGGGGGGCCCAAGAGACCCAGTACTTC	CASSLVYGGAQETQYF
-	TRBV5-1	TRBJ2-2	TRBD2	TGCGCCAGCAGCTTGGTAGCGGGGTCCGAGGAGCTGTTTTTT	CASSLVAGSEELFF